This T cell receptor (beta chain) originates from a study of blood T cell repertoires in COVID-19. Repertoires were generated with immunoSEQ multiplex PCR, while TCRdb's copy carries only in-frame clones and drops some. The table includes hundreds of thousands of clones, over 75% detected once. The V end was cut by 0 bases, the J end by 0 bases, with 11 bases between. CDR1 is MGHDK, CDR2 SYGVNS, per germline. The CDR3 covers 16 residues. This clone was detected once. The J gene is TRBJ1-1, the V gene TRBV25-1; no clear D gene. The sample was PBMCs or T cells enriched from blood (not recorded which). The sequence was collected from a middle-aged woman with acute COVID-19. CDR3: CASSEYFADLNTEAFF. CDR3 in DNA: TGTGCCAGCAGTGAATATTTTGCAGATTTGAACACTGAAGCTTTCTTT.